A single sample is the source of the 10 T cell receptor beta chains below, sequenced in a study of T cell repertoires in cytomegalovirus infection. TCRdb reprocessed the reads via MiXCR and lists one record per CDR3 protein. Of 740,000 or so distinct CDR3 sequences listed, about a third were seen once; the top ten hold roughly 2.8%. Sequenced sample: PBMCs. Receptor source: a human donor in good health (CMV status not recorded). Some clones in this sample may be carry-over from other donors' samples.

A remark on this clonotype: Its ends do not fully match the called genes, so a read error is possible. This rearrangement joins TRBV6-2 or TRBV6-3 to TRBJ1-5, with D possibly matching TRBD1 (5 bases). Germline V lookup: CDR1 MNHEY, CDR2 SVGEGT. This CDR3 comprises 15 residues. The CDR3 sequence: CSSRPRDGRNQPQHF. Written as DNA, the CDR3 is TGTTCCAGCAGGCCTCGGGACGGACGCAATCAGCCCCAGCATTTT.

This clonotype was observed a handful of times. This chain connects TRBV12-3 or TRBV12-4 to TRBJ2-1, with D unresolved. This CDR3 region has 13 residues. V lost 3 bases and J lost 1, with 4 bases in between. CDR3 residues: CASSFPSYNEQFF. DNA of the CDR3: TGTGCCAGCAGTTTCCCTTCCTACAATGAGCAGTTCTTC.

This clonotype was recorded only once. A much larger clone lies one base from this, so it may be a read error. CDR3 sequence reads: CATNLARGSGELFF. CDR3 sequence (DNA): TGTGCCACCAACCTGGCGCGGGGGTCCGGGGAGCTGTTTTTT. The V gene is TRBV10-3, the J gene TRBJ2-2; 7 bases agree with TRBD2. The germline V gene has CDR1 ENHRY and CDR2 SYGVKD. This CDR3 has 14 amino acids. V lost 10 bases and J lost 6; bases outside the gene matches: 11.

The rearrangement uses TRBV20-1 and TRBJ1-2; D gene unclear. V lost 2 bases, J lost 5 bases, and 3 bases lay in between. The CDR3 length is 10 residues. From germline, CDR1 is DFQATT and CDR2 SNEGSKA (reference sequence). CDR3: CSARKYGYTF. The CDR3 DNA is TGCAGTGCTAGAAAATATGGCTACACCTTC.

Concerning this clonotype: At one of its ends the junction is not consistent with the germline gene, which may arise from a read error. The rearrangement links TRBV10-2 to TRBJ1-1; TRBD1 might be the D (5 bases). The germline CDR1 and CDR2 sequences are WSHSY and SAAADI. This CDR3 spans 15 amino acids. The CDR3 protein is CASIETYRGNTEAFF. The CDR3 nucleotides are TGCGCCAGCATTGAGACCTATAGGGGGAACACTGAAGCTTTCTTT.

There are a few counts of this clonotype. The CDR3: CSVEDLRGDGANVLTF. Written as DNA, the CDR3 is TGCAGCGTTGAAGATCTGAGGGGCGATGGGGCCAACGTCCTGACTTTC. The V gene is TRBV29-1, the J gene TRBJ2-6, with D possibly called TRBD1 or TRBD2 (5 bases each). V lost 0 bases to trimming and J lost 3 bases, with 12 bases between them. Germline lookup yields CDR1 SQVTM and CDR2 ANQGSEA. The CDR3 sequence is 16 residues long.

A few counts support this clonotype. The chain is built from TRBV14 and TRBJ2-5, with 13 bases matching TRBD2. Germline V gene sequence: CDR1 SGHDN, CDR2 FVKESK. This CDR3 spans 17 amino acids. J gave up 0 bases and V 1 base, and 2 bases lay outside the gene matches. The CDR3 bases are TGTGCCAGCAGCCAAGGACTAGCGGGGGGCCACCAAGAGACCCAGTACTTC. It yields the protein CASSQGLAGGHQETQYF.

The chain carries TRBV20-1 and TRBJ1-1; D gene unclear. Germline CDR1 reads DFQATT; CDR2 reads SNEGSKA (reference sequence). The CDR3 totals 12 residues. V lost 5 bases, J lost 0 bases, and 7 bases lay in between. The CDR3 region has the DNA TGCAGTGCTTACACTATGAACACTGAAGCTTTCTTT. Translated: CSAYTMNTEAFF.

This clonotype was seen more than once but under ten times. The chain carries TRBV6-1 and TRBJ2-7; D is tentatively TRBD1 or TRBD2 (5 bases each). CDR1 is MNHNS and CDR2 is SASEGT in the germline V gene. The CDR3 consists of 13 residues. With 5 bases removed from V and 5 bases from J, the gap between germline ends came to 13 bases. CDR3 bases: TGTGCCAGCAGTAGGGGAGAGGGGCACGAGCAGTACTTC. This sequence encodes CASSRGEGHEQYF.

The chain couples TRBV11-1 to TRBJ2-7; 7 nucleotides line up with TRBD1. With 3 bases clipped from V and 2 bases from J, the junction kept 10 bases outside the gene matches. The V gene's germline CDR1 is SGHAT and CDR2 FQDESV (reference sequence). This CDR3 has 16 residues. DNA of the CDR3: TGTGCCAGCAGCTTGGGACAGTCTCTAATTACCTACGAGCAGTACTTC. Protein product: CASSLGQSLITYEQYF.